The sequence of this T cell receptor beta chain was determined in a study of breast tumors, draining lymph nodes, adjacent tissues listed by TCRdb under 2016. The study in broad terms: Breast cancer patients provided tumor, adjacent nontumor tissue and axillary lymph nodes, and the study compared the TCR beta repertoires across these three sources. The study aimed to assess the relationships and possible T-cell exchange between tumor, surrounding tissue and draining lymph node repertoires in human breast cancer. Results and caveats for the whole study, not just this receptor: Tumor T-cell repertoires showed less diversity than lymph node repertoires and more diversity than nontumor tissue repertoires, and tumor T-cell repertoires showed preferential V and J gene usage. Rather than being directly demonstrated, the conclusion that tumor T cells originate in lymph nodes was presented as consistent with a hypothesis. Tumor and nontumor tissue repertoires were found to be significantly more similar in luminal-like than in basal-like breast cancer. The data were considered consistent with most tumor T cells being derived from the lymph node and subsequently expanding within tumor tissue.

The lymph node samples were taken from the axillary draining lymph nodes of breast cancer patients. The table lists this clonotype with many counts. Its binding antigen is unknown. No base-level quality is on record; no much larger clone is a single base apart. The instrument was an Illumina HiSeq 2000. TCR beta chain libraries were generated by multiplex PCR amplification. The amplified TCR beta chain products were analyzed by high-throughput sequencing. TCRdb trimmed the raw reads at Q25, called clones with MiXCR and kept productive beta chains. Rows with one shared CDR3 protein collapse into an entry with the most common genes and DNA. The sample yields some 150,000 distinct CDR3 sequences; under 25% were counted once. Of the sample, under 3% falls within the top ten clones. V lost 1 base and J lost 4 bases, and the count of bases not matched to a germline gene is 4. CDR3 length: 15 amino acids, cysteine to phenylalanine. Only CDR3 DNA is held: 45 bases, read in frame from base 1. The germline V gene sets CDR1 to SGHVT and CDR2 to SQSDAQ.

Sequencing was performed on axillary lymph node tissue. The clonotype originates from a female donor with breast cancer. Some clones in this sample may be carry-over from other donors' samples. Rearrangement joined TRBV7-4 to TRBJ1-5, with 7 middle bases fitting TRBD1. The CDR3 protein is CASSLEGTDNQPQHF. The nucleotide sequence is TGTGCCAGCAGCTTAGAAGGGACAGATAATCAGCCCCAGCATTTT.